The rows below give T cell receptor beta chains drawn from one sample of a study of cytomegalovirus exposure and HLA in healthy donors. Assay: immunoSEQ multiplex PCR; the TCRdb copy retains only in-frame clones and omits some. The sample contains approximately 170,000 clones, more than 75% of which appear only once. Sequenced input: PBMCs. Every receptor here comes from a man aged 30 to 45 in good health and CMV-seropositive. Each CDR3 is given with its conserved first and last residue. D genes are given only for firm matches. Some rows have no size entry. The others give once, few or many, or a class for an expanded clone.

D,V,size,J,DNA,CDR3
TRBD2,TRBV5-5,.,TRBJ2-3,TGTGCCAGCAGCCCGCGTACTAGCGGCTCAATGGATACGCAGTATTTT,CASSPRTSGSMDTQYF
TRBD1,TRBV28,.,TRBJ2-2,TGTGCCAGCGGAACCAGACAGGGTGGAGGGAACACCGGGGAGCTGTTTTTT,CASGTRQGGGNTGELFF
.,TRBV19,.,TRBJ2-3,TGTGCCAGTAGTATTCCGACAGCAGATACGCAGTATTTT,CASSIPTADTQYF
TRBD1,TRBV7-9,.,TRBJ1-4,TGTGCCAGCAGCTTCACGGACAGGGGGAGGGAAAAACTGTTTTTT,CASSFTDRGREKLFF
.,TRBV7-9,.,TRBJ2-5,TGTTCCAGCAGCTTAGCGCCAGACCAAGAGACCCAGTACTTC,CSSSLAPDQETQYF
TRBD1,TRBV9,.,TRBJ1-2,TGTGCCAGCAGCACCCGGACAGGGAACTATGGCTACACCTTC,CASSTRTGNYGYTF
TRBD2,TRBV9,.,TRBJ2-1,TGTGCCAGCAGCGTTATCTCCGGGACTAGCGGGAGTAGTGAGCAGTTCTTC,CASSVISGTSGSSEQFF
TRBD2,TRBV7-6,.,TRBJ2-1,TGTGCCAGCAGCTCCTTGTCGGGAGGGGAAAATGAGCAGTTCTTC,CASSSLSGGENEQFF
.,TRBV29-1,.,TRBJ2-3,TGCAGCGTCCCCCGGTCTCCGTATTTT,CSVPRSPYF
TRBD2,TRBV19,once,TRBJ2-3,TGTGCCAGTAGAGCCTCTAGCGGGAGGGCCACAGATACGCAGTATTTT,CASRASSGRATDTQYF
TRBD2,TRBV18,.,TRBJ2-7,TGTGCCAGCTCCCCCGGGACTAGCTGGAACGAGCAGTACTTC,CASSPGTSWNEQYF
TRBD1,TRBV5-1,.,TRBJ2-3,TGCGCCAGCAGCACCGACAGGGGAAGCACAGATACGCAGTATTTT,CASSTDRGSTDTQYF
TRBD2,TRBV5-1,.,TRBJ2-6,TGCGCCAGCAGCCTCTCAGACCCTAATCGACTAGCGGGAGGCGGCGGGGCCAACGTCCTGACTTTC,CASSLSDPNRLAGGGGANVLTF
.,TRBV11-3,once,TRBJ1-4,TGTGCCAGCAGCCGCGGTCCTAGTGGCAGGGGATCGACTAATGAAAAACTGTTTTTT,CASSRGPSGRGSTNEKLFF
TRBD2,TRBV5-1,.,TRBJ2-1,TGCGCCAGCCGGCTAGATTGGCGGGAGGGCCTAAATGAGCAGTTCTTC,CASRLDWREGLNEQFF
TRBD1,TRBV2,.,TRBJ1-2,TGTGCCAGCAGGACGCGGACAGGCCTGTATGGCTACACCTTC,CASRTRTGLYGYTF